This T cell receptor (beta chain) was sequenced for a study of blood T cell repertoires in COVID-19. Study as a whole: COVID-19 samples, acute and convalescent, were from the United States, Italy and Spain. In each case, the material was cDNA or gDNA derived from T cells, B-cell-depleted T cells, or PBMCs.

This clone appeared a few times. J gave up 5 bases and V 3 bases, and 7 bases lay outside the gene matches. This CDR3 comprises 15 residues. Germline-derived CDR1 and CDR2 are SEHNR and FQNEAQ (reference sequence). In the authors' workflow: Amplification with reference gene primers provided the estimates of nucleated cell counts. The assay was immunoSEQ multiplex PCR, and TCRdb's table has in-frame clones only and misses some. V, J and clone size reflect that table, while D and trimming were determined from the DNA. Among roughly 100,000 clones listed, approximately 85% were seen once. V and J are TRBV7-9 and TRBJ2-3; 8 bases are shared with TRBD1. What was sequenced was peripheral blood. This sequence originates from a man aged 40-50 years with active or convalescent COVID-19. CDR3 region: CASSLGQAFGDTQYF. As DNA, the CDR3 is TGTGCCAGCAGCTTGGGACAGGCTTTTGGAGATACGCAGTATTTT.